The entry below describes one T cell receptor (beta chain). The antigen is not known. The repertoire was sequenced with immunoSEQ multiplex PCR; TCRdb's copy has only in-frame clones and lacks some. The table has 9,700 or so clones, less than 45% seen once; the top ten hold roughly 3.8%. This record belongs to a study of T cells in localized non-small cell lung cancer. Study findings and constraints: A higher density of T cells in blood coincided with extended overall survival. In adjacent lung, a median about 50 of the top 100 tumor clones were found. Heterogeneity is still possible, as just one tumor region was sequenced.

The germline CDR1 and CDR2 sequences are KGHSH and LQKENI. CDR3 length equals 15 residues. V lost 0 bases to trimming and J lost 5 bases, with 10 bases between them. The sample was lymph node tissue, taken before any cancer treatment. J is TRBJ2-2 and V is TRBV18; D may be TRBD1 (5 bases). The receptor's source is a woman aged 40-69 years with stage I lung adenocarcinoma. CDR3 in amino acids: CASSPPSRVTGELFF. CDR3 DNA: TGTGCCAGCTCACCACCTAGCAGGGTGACCGGGGAGCTGTTTTTT.